This TCR beta chain stems from a study of regulatory T cells in long-lasting Graves disease. Trimming took 6 bases from V and 6 from J, leaving 17 bases between them. CDR3 length: 15 amino acids. CDR1 and CDR2 (germline): MDHEN, SYDVKM. This clonotype was found many times. Its antigen remains unknown. Both iRepertoire HTBI primers and Arm-PCR of CDR3 regions were used to build the TCR beta libraries. TCRdb recomputed calls from the multiplex PCR reads with MiXCR, one row per CDR3 protein. The sample has hundreds of thousands of distinct CDR3 sequences, less than 25% seen once. Whole-study results and caveats: Thyroid tissue was not studied; only peripheral blood was. Repertoires from persistent disease leaned toward TRBV28, TRBJ1-2 and TRBJ2-5.

Time point specified: persistent/refractory GD, antithyroid drugs over 5 years with positive TRAb. Making the TCR library involved RNA that had been extracted from PBMCs. Sequencing was performed on peripheral blood mononuclear cells (PBMCs), taken when the disease was refractory, from a patient treated with antithyroid drugs. The gene calls are TRBV28 and TRBJ1-4; TRBD1 might be the D (5 bases). The source is a female donor with Graves disease. CDR3 region: CASSPNVQGYEKLFF. The CDR3 bases are TGTGCCAGCAGCCCCAATGTCCAGGGCTATGAAAAACTGTTTTTT.